This T cell receptor (beta chain) derives from a study of blood T cells in healthy people across ages. Study-level points and caveats: Researchers deemed the diversity estimates from one million T cells underestimates.

V trimming: 1 base; J trimming: 4 bases; junction bases outside the gene matches: 4. CDR1 and CDR2 from the germline V gene are LGHNA and YSLEER. This CDR3 spans 17 amino acids. This clonotype was picked up a small number of times. Antigen unknown. A second PCR, run for roughly 7 to 11 cycles, used a sample-barcoded 5' primer plus a J-beta primer mix. TCRdb redid the calling of the 5' RACE reads with MiXCR, one entry per CDR3 protein. The data contain about 1.5 million distinct CDR3 sequences, roughly two fifths of them singletons. Sequences were obtained from blood. This sequence joins TRBV4-3 and TRBJ1-4, with 12 positions matching TRBD1. The receptor comes from a woman in her late teens or twenties in good health. CDR3 residues: CASSQGGTGGDNEKLFF. CDR3 nucleotides: TGCGCCAGCAGCCAAGGTGGGACAGGGGGCGATAATGAAAAACTGTTTTTT.